The 22 T cell receptor beta chains presented below share a single source sample, sequenced in a study of T-cell reconstitution after alpha-beta-depleted transplantation in children. TCRbeta library preparation incorporated unique molecular identifiers. One entry per CDR3 protein results from TCRdb running MiXCR on the PCR reads. The sample gives about 200,000 distinct CDR3 sequences, around 7% of which show up once; just over 5.5% is in the top ten. Sequencing was performed on PBMCs, taken before TCRalphabeta/CD19-depleted stem cell transplant. The receptor source for this set is a boy aged 2-9 years with acute lymphoblastic leukemia, due to receive a stem cell transplant.

This clonotype has a count of ten or more. The chain carries TRBV29-1 and TRBJ2-5; 12 positions match TRBD2. The CDR3 sequence is 15 residues long. The V gene end was trimmed by 6 bases and the J gene end by 2 bases; junction bases not matched to a gene: 7. The V gene's germline CDR1 is SQVTM and CDR2 ANQGSEA. CDR3 residues: CSVKWTSGVQETQYF. The CDR3 nucleotides read TGCAGCGTCAAATGGACTAGCGGGGTACAAGAGACCCAGTACTTC.

The J gene is TRBJ2-7, the V gene TRBV7-2, with 11 bases that match TRBD1. This CDR3 has 15 amino acids. Germline V lookup: CDR1 SGHTA, CDR2 FQGNSA. The ends lost 8 bases at V and 4 bases at J; junction bases unmatched: 10. The CDR3 protein is CASGWGTGGSYEQYF. CDR3 in DNA: TGTGCCAGCGGCTGGGGGACAGGGGGTTCGTACGAGCAGTACTTC.

In its sample, this clonotype was seen many times. The rearrangement uses TRBV20-1 and TRBJ2-7; no clear D gene. The CDR3 has 13 residues. Trimming cost V 5 bases and J 2 bases, with 13 bases left between them. The germline gives CDR1 DFQATT, CDR2 SNEGSKA (reference sequence). CDR3 nucleotide sequence: TGCAGTGCTCACCAGGACGGGCCCTACGAGCAGTACTTC. This gives the protein CSAHQDGPYEQYF.

This clonotype was seen ten or more times. The rearrangement uses TRBV4-3 and TRBJ2-3; D is ambiguous. Trimming stripped 1 base from V and 4 bases from J, with 6 bases between. Germline V lookup: CDR1 LGHNA, CDR2 YSLEER. The CDR3 totals 13 residues. The CDR3 spells CASSQVRADTQYF. In DNA form, the CDR3 reads TGCGCCAGCAGCCAAGTCCGGGCAGATACGCAGTATTTT.

CDR3 loop: CAITQDENSPLHF. The DNA of the CDR3 is TGTGCCATCACCCAGGATGAAAATTCACCCCTCCACTTT. The chain employs TRBV10-3 and TRBJ1-6; D not certain. CDR1 is ENHRY and CDR2 is SYGVKD in the germline V gene. Trimming left V 7 bases short and J 7 bases short, with 11 bases between. CDR3 length: 13 residues.

This clonotype has more than one count but fewer than ten. The J gene is TRBJ2-2, the V gene TRBV6-2 or TRBV6-3; 8 bases are shared with TRBD1. The CDR3 length is 14 residues. Germline trimming cut 8 bases from V and 0 bases from J; bases unmatched to any gene: 2. Germline V gives CDR1 MNHEY, CDR2 SVGEGT. This CDR3 is CASLDRANTGELFF. CDR3 nucleotide sequence: TGTGCCAGCCTGGACAGGGCGAACACCGGGGAGCTGTTTTTT.

The table lists this clonotype with many counts. The genes are TRBV5-1 and TRBJ2-1; possibly TRBD1 for D (5 bases). V was trimmed by 3 bases and J by 4 bases, leaving 14 bases between them. CDR1 SGHRS and CDR2 YFSETQ come from the germline V gene. CDR3 length equals 15 residues. DNA for the CDR3: TGCGCCAGCAGCTGGCAGGGTATTGTTTACAATGAGCAGTTCTTC. This encodes CASSWQGIVYNEQFF. The entire variable domain, with the rest obtained from reference TRBV5-1 and TRBJ2-1, is as follows: KAGVTQTPRYLIKTRGQQVTLSCSPISGHRSVSWYQQTPGQGLQFLFEYFSETQRNKGNFPGRFSGRQFSNSRSEMNVSTLELGDSALYLCASSWQGIVYNEQFFGPGTRLTVL.

This clonotype was seen repeatedly, ten times or more. The chain carries TRBV7-3 and TRBJ2-6; 7 bases agree with TRBD1. CDR3 size: 17 residues. CDR1 and CDR2 (germline): SGHTA, FQGTGA. Trimming at V came to 4 bases and at J to 4 bases, leaving 10 bases not matched to a gene. The CDR3 DNA reads TGTGCCAGCAGCTCAAGCCTACAGGGGCTAGGGGCCAACGTCCTGACTTTC. The encoded protein is CASSSSLQGLGANVLTF.

This chain links TRBV28 with TRBJ1-3; no firm D call. Trimming took off 5 bases at V and 8 bases at J, with 13 bases between the two ends. The CDR3 covers 13 residues. CDR1 and CDR2 (germline): MDHEN, SYDVKM. Written as DNA, the CDR3 is TGTGCCAGCAGTCCGCGCCTGAAAGACACCATATATTTT. Amino acid sequence: CASSPRLKDTIYF.

This clonotype was found many times. The chain is built from TRBV28 and TRBJ1-5, with D hard to call. V was clipped by 2 bases and J by 0 bases, with 11 bases between them. The CDR3 consists of 16 residues. Germline V lookup: CDR1 MDHEN, CDR2 SYDVKM. The CDR3: CASSLSNRYSNQPQHF. The CDR3 DNA sequence: TGTGCCAGCAGTTTAAGCAACAGATATAGCAATCAGCCCCAGCATTTT.

Only a few counts were recorded for this clonotype. V usage is TRBV5-1 and J usage is TRBJ1-2; a weak D match, TRBD1 (5 bases). V lost 2 bases, J lost 4 bases, and 9 bases lay in between. From germline, CDR1 is SGHRS and CDR2 YFSETQ. The CDR3 spans 13 residues. In DNA form, the CDR3 reads TGCGCCAGCAGCTTCGGCGGGGGCTATGGCTACACCTTC. Protein sequence: CASSFGGGYGYTF.

The sample holds many counts of this clonotype. The gene calls are TRBV27 and TRBJ2-1, with D possibly matching TRBD2 (5 bases). CDR3 length: 16 residues. The germline V gene has CDR1 MNHEY and CDR2 SMNVEV (reference sequence). V gave up 2 bases and J gave up 0 bases, with 11 bases separating them. The CDR3 coding sequence is TGTGCCAGCAGTTTAATCGGGGAGAGCTCCTACAATGAGCAGTTCTTC. This sequence encodes CASSLIGESSYNEQFF.

In its sample, this clonotype was seen many times. The rearrangement joins TRBV5-4 to TRBJ2-7; D tentatively fits TRBD1 or TRBD2 (5 bases each). With 5 bases removed from V and 3 bases from J, the gap between germline ends came to 9 bases. Germline V gene sequence: CDR1 SGHNT, CDR2 YYREEE (reference sequence). The CDR3 sequence is 12 residues long. In DNA form, the CDR3 reads TGTGCCAGCAGTAATGGGGGCTACGAGCAGTACTTC. Its protein is CASSNGGYEQYF.

This clonotype was recorded many times. J is TRBJ2-3 and V is TRBV5-1; 13 bases match TRBD2. Germline CDR1 reads SGHRS; CDR2 reads YFSETQ. The CDR3 contains 16 residues. With V trimmed by 4 bases and J by 8 bases, 10 bases remained unmatched. CDR3 protein: CASSPTSGGALGTQYF. The CDR3 region has the DNA TGCGCCAGCAGCCCCACTAGCGGGGGGGCCCTTGGTACGCAGTATTTT.

The J gene is TRBJ1-1, the V gene TRBV5-1; TRBD1 might be the D (6 bases). The CDR3 is made up of 15 amino acids. Trimming stripped 1 base from V and 5 bases from J, with 15 bases between. CDR1 and CDR2 (germline): SGHRS, YFSETQ. The CDR3 sequence is CASSLSGGLGTEAFF. CDR3 nucleotide sequence: TGCGCCAGCAGCTTGTCCGGGGGGCTTGGTACTGAAGCTTTCTTT.

This clonotype appeared many times. V usage is TRBV27 and J usage is TRBJ2-2, with 8 bases fitting TRBD1. The CDR3 contains 16 residues. The J segment lost 4 bases and the V segment lost 6 bases, leaving 10 bases of the junction unmatched. Germline CDR1 MNHEY, CDR2 SMNVEV (reference sequence). The CDR3 DNA reads TGTGCCAGCAGAGGGACAGGACGGGGGTTCACCGGGGAGCTGTTTTTT. Protein: CASRGTGRGFTGELFF.

This clonotype was seen many times. The chain links TRBV7-3 to TRBJ2-6; D ambiguous. Trimming cost V 1 base and J 0 bases, with 22 bases left between them. The CDR3 consists of 21 residues. Germline lookup yields CDR1 SGHTA and CDR2 FQGTGA. The CDR3, as DNA: TGTGCCAGCAGCTTAATAACCTTTTTGGCACCCCACAGCTCTGGGGCCAACGTCCTGACTTTC. This gives the protein CASSLITFLAPHSSGANVLTF.

This clonotype was seen ten or more times. The V gene is TRBV12-3 or TRBV12-4, the J gene TRBJ2-5; unclear D gene. This CDR3 spans 16 amino acids. Trimming removed 6 bases at V and 2 bases at J, with 19 bases between. CDR3: CASSLFPTYDQETQYF. CDR3 DNA sequence: TGTGCCAGCAGCCTATTCCCAACTTATGATCAAGAGACCCAGTACTTC.

This clonotype was found a few times. The rearrangement uses TRBV13 and TRBJ2-7; D gene uncertain. This CDR3 region has 16 residues. Trimming cost V 5 bases and J 0 bases, with 17 bases left between them. Germline assignment: CDR1 PRHDT and CDR2 FYEKMQ (reference sequence). CDR3 region: CASSQKGSSGSYEQYF. In DNA, the CDR3 is TGTGCCAGCAGCCAAAAAGGTAGTTCGGGCTCCTACGAGCAGTACTTC.

The chain uses TRBV7-9 and TRBJ2-3, with 8 bases aligning to TRBD2. Trimming at V came to 5 bases and at J to 2 bases, leaving 6 bases not matched to a gene. The CDR3 spans 15 residues. Germline loops: CDR1 SEHNR, CDR2 FQNEAQ (reference sequence). CDR3 DNA sequence: TGTGCCAGCAGCCCGGGGGGGACCCTCACAGATACGCAGTATTTT. This codes for CASSPGGTLTDTQYF.

This clonotype was counted many times. The chain joins TRBV7-2 to TRBJ2-7; a weak D match, TRBD2 (6 bases). V lost 1 base, J lost 0 bases, and 10 bases lay in between. The CDR3 extends over 15 amino acids. Per the germline V gene, CDR1 is SGHTA and CDR2 is FQGNSA. The CDR3 DNA follows: TGTGCCAGCAGCTTAGTGGGCGGGAACTCCTACGAGCAGTACTTC. Its translation: CASSLVGGNSYEQYF.

This clonotype has at least ten counts. The J gene is TRBJ2-3, the V gene TRBV7-8; 7 bases agree with TRBD2. The trim removed 4 bases at V and 6 bases at J, leaving 13 bases unmatched. Germline V lookup: CDR1 SGHVS, CDR2 FQNEAQ. This CDR3 comprises 16 residues. This CDR3 is CASSSATSLSVDTQYF. In DNA form, the CDR3 reads TGTGCCAGCAGCTCTGCGACTAGCTTAAGTGTCGATACGCAGTATTTT. Based on the CDR3 plus reference TRBV7-8 and TRBJ2-3, the full variable domain is GAGVSQSPRYKVAKRGQDVALRCDPISGHVSLFWYQQALGQGPEFLTYFQNEAQLDKSGLPSDRFFAERPEGSVSTLKIQRTQQEDSAVYLCASSSATSLSVDTQYFGPGTRLTVL.